What follows are 19 T cell receptor beta chains derived from one specimen sequenced in a study of response to subunit inactivated influenza vaccine. TCRdb fed the RT-PCR reads into MiXCR, producing one record per CDR3 protein. This sample has 400,000 to 550,000 distinct CDR3 sequences, with around 25% found just once. Sequencing was performed on CD4+ T cells sorted from PBMCs, taken more than 4 days after vaccination. The receptors were sampled from a man aged 45-65 years who received an inactivated influenza vaccine.

The rearrangement uses TRBV14 and TRBJ2-1; D uncertain. The CDR3 is made up of 17 amino acids. Trimming stripped 2 bases from V and 5 bases from J, with 19 bases between. The V gene's germline CDR1 is SGHDN and CDR2 FVKESK. The CDR3 region is CASSQKFWYASNNEQFF. The CDR3 coding sequence is TGTGCCAGCAGCCAAAAATTCTGGTACGCCTCAAACAATGAGCAGTTCTTC.

In its sample, this clonotype was seen a few times. The chain has TRBV5-1 and TRBJ2-5, with D perhaps matching TRBD1 (6 bases). The length of the CDR3 is 15 residues. Trimming took 7 bases from V and 3 from J, leaving 19 bases between them. CDR1 SGHRS and CDR2 YFSETQ come from the germline V gene. CDR3 residues: CASRTGYTREETQYF. CDR3 bases: TGCGCCAGCCGCACAGGGTACACCCGGGAAGAGACCCAGTACTTC.

A few counts support this clonotype. V usage is TRBV29-1 and J usage is TRBJ2-3; maybe TRBD2 (7 bases). Trimming removed 8 bases from V and 6 bases from J, with 18 bases in between. Germline lookup yields CDR1 SQVTM and CDR2 ANQGSEA. The CDR3 sequence is 13 residues long. The CDR3 loop is CSQGGGKWDTQYF. CDR3 nucleotides: TGCAGCCAAGGGGGGGGGAAGTGGGATACGCAGTATTTT.

This clonotype has more than one count but fewer than ten. CDR3 nucleotide sequence: TGCAGTGCTAGAGGGACAGGGACCGAGCAGTACTTC. It encodes CSARGTGTEQYF. The V and J genes are TRBV20-1 and TRBJ2-7, with 8 bases identical to TRBD1. With V trimmed by 1 base and J by 6 bases, 2 bases remained unmatched. The CDR3 is 12 residues long. CDR1 DFQATT and CDR2 SNEGSKA come from the germline V gene (reference sequence).

Here the CDR3 DNA reads TGCGCCAGCAGCTTGGCCGAGGGTAGCACTGAAGCTTTCTTT. Translated: CASSLAEGSTEAFF. The rearrangement links TRBV5-1 to TRBJ1-1; D remains ambiguous. The CDR3 sequence is 14 residues long. V was shortened by 0 bases and J by 4 bases, with 10 bases between the two germline ends. Germline loops: CDR1 SGHRS, CDR2 YFSETQ. The full variable domain, rest sourced from reference TRBV5-1 and TRBJ1-1, is KAGVTQTPRYLIKTRGQQVTLSCSPISGHRSVSWYQQTPGQGLQFLFEYFSETQRNKGNFPGRFSGRQFSNSRSEMNVSTLELGDSALYLCASSLAEGSTEAFFGQGTRLTVV.

In its sample, this clonotype was seen a few times. The gene calls are TRBV6-2 or TRBV6-3 and TRBJ2-1; D not resolved. The CDR3 totals 14 residues. Germline V gene lookup returns CDR1 MNHEY and CDR2 SVGEGT. Trimming stripped 7 bases from V and 3 bases from J, with 13 bases between. The CDR3 region has the DNA TGTGCCAGCAAAAACGGCAGGATCTACAATGAGCAGTTCTTC. It encodes CASKNGRIYNEQFF.

This clonotype was seen a few times. This rearrangement joins TRBV5-8 to TRBJ2-1, with 7 positions matching TRBD1. The CDR3 is 15 residues long. The V segment lost 0 bases and the J segment 7 bases; nucleotides outside the gene matches: 7. From germline, CDR1 is SGHTS and CDR2 YDEGEE. The CDR3 DNA is TGTGCCAGCAGCTTGGTTCTGACAGGGAAAAATGAGCAGTTCTTC. Protein product: CASSLVLTGKNEQFF.

The chain employs TRBV20-1 and TRBJ2-7; 10 positions match TRBD1. This CDR3 has 14 residues. V dropped 5 bases and J dropped 3; count of bases not matched to a gene: 7. Germline lookup yields CDR1 DFQATT and CDR2 SNEGSKA (reference sequence). In DNA, the CDR3 is TGCAGTGCTCCACAGACAGGGGGCCACTACGAGCAGTACTTC. As protein: CSAPQTGGHYEQYF.

This clonotype was seen many times. The V call is TRBV7-2, the J call TRBJ2-7; tentative D call: TRBD1 (6 bases). CDR3 length: 14 residues. Trimming removed 5 bases at V and 0 bases at J, with 11 bases between. The V gene's germline CDR1 is SGHTA and CDR2 FQGNSA. Here the CDR3 reads CASSLRTVSYEQYF. The CDR3, as DNA: TGTGCCAGCAGCCTCCGGACAGTCTCCTACGAGCAGTACTTC. The full variable domain, completed using reference TRBV7-2 and TRBJ2-7, is GAGVSQSPSNKVTEKGKDVELRCDPISGHTALYWYRQSLGQGLEFLIYFQGNSAPDKSGLPSDRFSAERTGGSVSTLTIQRTQQEDSAVYLCASSLRTVSYEQYFGPGTRLTVT.

The V gene is TRBV2, the J gene TRBJ1-5, with TRBD1 as a possible D gene (5 bases). V was cut by 3 bases and J by 4 bases, with 13 bases left in between. Per germline, CDR1 SNHLY and CDR2 FYNNEI. CDR3 size: 15 residues. The CDR3 sequence is CASSDARGRNQPQHF. In DNA form, the CDR3 reads TGTGCCAGCAGTGATGCCCGGGGCCGGAATCAGCCCCAGCATTTT.

V and J are TRBV12-3 or TRBV12-4 and TRBJ2-2; no clear D gene. Trimming pared 4 bases from V and 1 base from J, leaving 10 bases between. This CDR3 spans 15 amino acids. The DNA of the CDR3 is TGTGCCAGCAGTTCACGAGCGCTGAACACCGGGGAGCTGTTTTTT. This encodes CASSSRALNTGELFF.

This clonotype was counted a few times. The chain uses TRBV6-2 or TRBV6-3 and TRBJ2-1, with D unclear. This CDR3 region has 13 residues. Germline-derived CDR1 and CDR2 are MNHEY and SVGEGT. V was clipped by 6 bases and J by 5 bases, with 11 bases between them. CDR3 DNA: TGTGCCAGCAGCTCCCGCAGTAACAATGAGCAGTTCTTC. Translation gives CASSSRSNNEQFF.

In this sample, this clonotype turned up a few times. The chain combines TRBV7-2 with TRBJ2-2; D not resolved. Trimming stripped 2 bases from V and 2 bases from J, with 12 bases between. The CDR3 is 16 residues long. CDR1 is SGHTA and CDR2 is FQGNSA in the germline V gene. The CDR3 coding sequence is TGTGCCAGCAGCTTAATGCCCAGGTTAAACACCGGGGAGCTGTTTTTT. The encoded protein is CASSLMPRLNTGELFF.

The chain uses TRBV27 and TRBJ2-2; 11 bases agree with TRBD2. Germline V gives CDR1 MNHEY, CDR2 SMNVEV (reference sequence). This CDR3 has 18 residues. CDR3 DNA sequence: TGTACCCGCAGTTCAACCTCCGGGACTAGCGGGAACACCGGGGAGCTGTTTTTT. The encoded protein is CTRSSTSGTSGNTGELFF.

The chain uses TRBV5-1 and TRBJ1-1; D is uncertain. The CDR3 runs 11 residues. The germline V gene encodes CDR1 SGHRS and CDR2 YFSETQ. The V end lost 6 bases, the J end lost 2 bases, and 5 bases lay between the germline ends. Here the CDR3 reads CASKTNTEAFF. The CDR3 bases are TGCGCCAGCAAGACTAACACTGAAGCTTTCTTT.

The count of this clonotype is one. This chain uses TRBV2 with TRBJ2-7; D is undetermined. The CDR3 is 14 residues long. V was shortened by 7 bases and J by 2 bases, with 15 bases between the two germline ends. CDR1 and CDR2 from the germline V gene are SNHLY and FYNNEI. CDR3 coding DNA: TGTGCCAGCACTAATTGGGGTTCCACCTACGAGCAGTACTTC. Amino acid sequence: CASTNWGSTYEQYF.

A remark on this clonotype: A read error may produce the germline difference seen at one junction end. The V gene is TRBV5-8, the J gene TRBJ2-3, with 13 bases that match TRBD2. Germline V lookup: CDR1 SGHTS, CDR2 YDEGEE. The CDR3 is 16 residues long. CDR3 DNA: TGTGCCAGGAGCTCCGGACTAGCGGGGGGCACAGATACGCAGTATTTT. It specifies CARSSGLAGGTDTQYF.

This rearrangement joins TRBV4-2 to TRBJ2-3, with D maybe TRBD1 (5 bases). The CDR3 spans 15 residues. The germline V and J ends were trimmed by 0 bases and 2 bases, with 9 bases remaining between them. Germline assignment: CDR1 LGHNA and CDR2 YNFKEQ. The CDR3 loop reads CASSQEQGYTDTQYF. CDR3 bases: TGTGCCAGCAGCCAAGAGCAGGGATACACAGATACGCAGTATTTT.

This clonotype was seen more than once but under ten times. The genes are TRBV7-2 and TRBJ1-4, with TRBD1 as a possible D gene (5 bases). This CDR3 is built from 15 residues. Trimming cost V 3 bases and J 5 bases, with 13 bases left between them. Germline loops: CDR1 SGHTA, CDR2 FQGNSA. The CDR3 region has the DNA TGTGCCAGCAGCTTCGGAGGGGTCTTAAATGAAAAACTGTTTTTT. Its translation is CASSFGGVLNEKLFF. The complete variable domain, with remaining parts taken from reference TRBV7-2 and TRBJ1-4, reads GAGVSQSPSNKVTEKGKDVELRCDPISGHTALYWYRQSLGQGLEFLIYFQGNSAPDKSGLPSDRFSAERTGGSVSTLTIQRTQQEDSAVYLCASSFGGVLNEKLFFGSGTQLSVL.